The rows below give T cell receptor beta chains drawn from one sample of a study of T-cell reconstitution after alpha-beta-depleted transplantation in children. One entry per CDR3 protein results from TCRdb running MiXCR on the PCR reads. The repertoire holds roughly 670,000 distinct CDR3 sequences, over 10% seen once, with approximately 0.8% in the top ten. The sample here was PBMCs, taken before TCRalphabeta/CD19-depleted stem cell transplant. The receptors shown here come from a girl aged 2-15 years with congenital amegakaryocytic thrombocytopenia, due to receive a stem cell transplant. Each CDR3 is given with its conserved first and last residue. D genes are given only for firm matches. Expanded clones get a size class; other rows say once, few or many, or leave the size out.

d_call	j_call	clone_size	v_call	cdr3_aa	cdr3_nt
TRBD1	TRBJ2-4	few	TRBV20-1	CSASVPGTGGRSAKNIQYF	TGCAGTGCTAGCGTACCCGGGACAGGGGGCCGTTCGGCCAAAAACATTCAGTACTTC
TRBD2	TRBJ2-7	many	TRBV20-1	CSAPAGADEQYF	TGCAGTGCGCCCGCGGGAGCTGACGAGCAGTACTTC
.	TRBJ2-2	many	TRBV4-1	CASSLLGWQDNTGELFF	TGCGCCAGCAGCCTCCTCGGATGGCAGGACAACACCGGGGAGCTGTTTTTT
.	TRBJ2-5	.	TRBV5-1	CASSLGMGETQYF	TGCGCCAGCAGCTTGGGCATGGGAGAGACCCAGTACTTC
.	TRBJ2-3	few	TRBV12-3/TRBV12-4	CASSFTLADTDTQYF	TGTGCCAGCAGTTTCACGCTAGCCGACACAGATACGCAGTATTTT
TRBD2	TRBJ2-1	.	TRBV7-6	CASSLIQREGLSHEQFF	TGTGCCAGCAGCTTAATACAGCGGGAGGGCCTGAGTCATGAGCAGTTCTTC
.	TRBJ1-6	few	TRBV7-2	CASSPSRADSPLHF	TGTGCCAGCAGCCCGTCTCGTGCGGATTCACCCCTCCACTTT
.	TRBJ1-5	many	TRBV7-9	CASSRTVDQPQHF	TGTGCCAGCAGCCGGACAGTAGATCAGCCCCAGCATTTT
TRBD2	TRBJ2-1	many	TRBV29-1	CSVEERGLAGPSSYNEQFF	TGCAGCGTTGAGGAGAGGGGACTAGCGGGACCCAGCTCCTACAATGAGCAGTTCTTC
TRBD2	TRBJ2-7	many	TRBV20-1	CSASSASGRAYEQYF	TGCAGTGCTAGCTCTGCTAGCGGGAGAGCCTACGAGCAGTACTTC
.	TRBJ2-5	.	TRBV29-1	CSVDAGIPQETQYF	TGCAGCGTTGATGCGGGGATTCCCCAAGAGACCCAGTACTTC
.	TRBJ1-1	many	TRBV10-3	CAIKSQGTTEAFF	TGTGCCATCAAAAGTCAAGGGACCACTGAAGCTTTCTTT
TRBD1	TRBJ1-4	few	TRBV18	CASSPTLGTGEKLFF	TGTGCCAGCTCACCCACGCTTGGGACAGGTGAAAAACTGTTTTTT
.	TRBJ2-7	few	TRBV7-9	CASSLGETLEQYF	TGTGCCAGCAGCTTAGGGGAAACGCTCGAGCAGTACTTC
.	TRBJ2-7	many	TRBV5-1	CASSLEDQNEQYF	TGCGCCAGCAGCTTGGAAGACCAAAACGAGCAGTACTTC
TRBD1	TRBJ2-7	.	TRBV28	CASSSRDRPAYEQYF	TGTGCCAGCAGTTCCCGGGACAGACCAGCCTACGAGCAGTACTTC
.	TRBJ2-4	few	TRBV12-3/TRBV12-4	CASSFGHFIQYF	TGTGCCAGCAGTTTCGGACATTTCATTCAGTACTTC
.	TRBJ1-3	.	TRBV5-1	CASSSSAASSGNTIYF	TGCGCCAGCAGCTCCAGTGCGGCAAGCTCTGGAAACACCATATATTTT
.	TRBJ1-6	.	TRBV20-1	CSALYVDYNSPLHF	TGCAGTGCTCTATACGTGGACTATAATTCACCCCTCCACTTT
TRBD2	TRBJ2-3	many	TRBV20-1	CSARDFLAGGRDTQYF	TGCAGTGCTAGAGATTTCCTAGCGGGAGGAAGAGATACGCAGTATTTT
TRBD2	TRBJ2-7	few	TRBV20-1	CSARTLAGVRQYF	TGCAGTGCTAGAACCCTAGCGGGAGTTCGGCAGTACTTC
.	TRBJ2-3	.	TRBV7-9	CASTDLRTDTQYF	TGTGCCAGCACGGATTTGAGGACAGATACGCAGTATTTT